This T cell receptor (beta chain) was captured in a study of long-term antiretroviral therapy in people with HIV. CDR1 SGHTS and CDR2 YDEGEE come from the germline V gene. This CDR3 spans 15 amino acids. The trim removed 4 bases at V and 3 bases at J, leaving 8 bases unmatched. Samples were assayed with immunoSEQ v3.0 at survey level. Method: immunoSEQ multiplex PCR; TCRdb's copy keeps in-frame clones and lacks some. The sample includes fewer than 30,000 clones, just over 85% of them seen just once. Source: unsorted PBMCs, taken 0.8 years after starting antiretroviral therapy. The chain is built from TRBV5-8 and TRBJ2-7; 9 bases fit TRBD1. The TCR comes from a woman aged 30 to 39 with HIV. The DNA of the CDR3 is TGTGCCAGCAGCAGTGTACAGGGGGCCGGCTACGAGCAGTACGTC. Protein sequence: CASSSVQGAGYEQYV.